A selection of T cell receptor beta chains follows, all from one sample in a study of CD8 T cells in ankylosing spondylitis. MiXCR, run by TCRdb on the 5' RACE reads, gives a single entry per CDR3 protein. Among approximately 140,000 distinct CDR3 sequences, 17% were seen once, and the ten largest hold roughly 30%. Sequencing was performed on blood, either unsorted or a sorted T cell fraction (not recorded which). The source is a male donor with ankylosing spondylitis. The CDR3 runs from the conserved cysteine through the conserved F or W. Each record gives: J gene, D gene, V gene, clone size, CDR3 protein, CDR3 DNA. The D gene is left open where the match is weak. Clone size is shown for a subset of rows, as once, few, many or a class of expanded clone.

>TRBJ2-7|TRBD1|TRBV27|few
CASSFTGGHEQYF
TGTGCCAGCAGTTTCACAGGGGGCCACGAGCAGTACTTC
>TRBJ2-1|-|TRBV4-3|-
CASSQDWSYNEQFF
TGCGCCAGCAGCCAAGATTGGAGTTACAATGAGCAGTTCTTC
>TRBJ2-1|-|TRBV7-9|few
CASRQLDEQFF
TGTGCCAGCAGGCAACTAGATGAGCAGTTCTTC
>TRBJ1-5|-|TRBV7-9|few
CASSFFDQPQHF
TGTGCCAGCAGCTTCTTTGATCAGCCCCAGCATTTT
>TRBJ2-2|-|TRBV5-1|-
CASSPKGPISGELFF
TGCGCCAGCAGCCCTAAGGGACCGATTAGCGGGGAGCTGTTTTTT
>TRBJ2-2|TRBD2|TRBV6-5|once
CASSYSSGRNTGELFF
TGTGCCAGCAGTTACTCTAGCGGGAGGAACACCGGGGAGCTGTTTTTT
>TRBJ1-5|-|TRBV27|-
CASSLSVNQPQHF
TGTGCCAGCAGTTTATCAGTCAATCAGCCCCAGCATTTT
>TRBJ2-7|TRBD2|TRBV6-2/TRBV6-3|few
CASLPTGLADYEQYF
TGTGCCAGCCTCCCGACGGGACTAGCGGATTACGAGCAGTACTTC
>TRBJ2-2|-|TRBV27|-
CASSAFRSGELFF
TGTGCCAGCAGTGCTTTTCGCTCCGGGGAGCTGTTTTTT
>TRBJ2-7|TRBD1|TRBV2|-
CASINGQVSTEQYF
TGTGCCAGCATAAACGGACAGGTGTCGACCGAGCAGTACTTC
>TRBJ2-1|TRBD2|TRBV4-2|many
CASSRGLAGAGNEQFF
TGTGCCAGCAGCCGCGGACTAGCGGGAGCTGGCAATGAGCAGTTCTTC
>TRBJ2-1|TRBD2|TRBV28|few
CASTGLGLALHEQFF
TGTGCCAGCACCGGGTTGGGACTAGCTCTCCATGAGCAGTTCTTC
>TRBJ2-7|TRBD2|TRBV27|few
CASSRRGGLAGVEQYF
TGTGCCAGCAGCCGACGCGGGGGACTAGCGGGAGTTGAGCAGTACTTC
>TRBJ2-3|TRBD2|TRBV27|few
CASSYSGRAVGTDTQYF
TGTGCCAGCAGTTACAGCGGGAGGGCCGTCGGCACAGATACGCAGTATTTT
>TRBJ2-7|-|TRBV18|-
CASSPLGATTYEQYF
TGTGCCAGCTCACCACTAGGGGCCACTACCTACGAGCAGTACTTC
>TRBJ2-2|-|TRBV7-9|-
CASSLLTTNTGELFF
TGTGCCAGCAGCTTACTTACAACGAACACCGGGGAGCTGTTTTTT
>TRBJ2-3|-|TRBV2|few
CASRADSTDTQYF
TGTGCCAGCAGGGCTGACAGCACAGATACGCAGTATTTT
>TRBJ2-1|TRBD2|TRBV9|few
CASSLRDRGLAVTYEQFF
TGTGCCAGCAGCCTCCGGGACCGGGGACTAGCCGTGACGTATGAGCAGTTCTTC
>TRBJ2-1|TRBD1|TRBV5-1|many
CASSLGQGYNEQFF
TGTGCCAGCAGTTTAGGACAGGGGTACAATGAGCAGTTCTTC
>TRBJ2-2|-|TRBV4-2|few
CASSLGPRLGNTGELFF
TGTGCCAGCAGCCTGGGCCCGAGGCTGGGGAACACCGGGGAGCTGTTTTTT
>TRBJ2-5|-|TRBV7-9|-
CASSLAVVDF
TGTGCCAGCAGCTTAGCAGTTGTGGACTTC
>TRBJ2-7|-|TRBV7-9|few
CASSLAPRQDISYEQYF
TGTGCCAGCAGCTTAGCACCCCGACAGGACATCTCCTACGAGCAGTACTTC
>TRBJ2-7|-|TRBV3-1|-
CASSLRWPLYEQYF
TGTGCCAGCAGCCTAAGATGGCCCCTCTACGAGCAGTACTTC
>TRBJ2-2|-|TRBV29-1|-
CSAHRSGTNTGELFF
TGCAGCGCTCACCGTTCAGGAACGAACACCGGGGAGCTGTTTTTT
>TRBJ2-1|TRBD2|TRBV5-4|-
CASSTGLAGGNEQFF
TGTGCCAGCAGCACTGGACTAGCGGGAGGAAATGAGCAGTTCTTC
>TRBJ2-2|TRBD1|TRBV29-1|-
CSVGGTGLTGELFF
TGCAGCGTCGGAGGGACAGGGCTGACCGGGGAGCTGTTTTTT
>TRBJ2-1|TRBD1|TRBV24-1|-
CATSERDSSYNEQFF
TGTGCCACCAGTGAAAGGGACAGCTCCTACAATGAGCAGTTCTTC
>TRBJ2-7|TRBD2|TRBV10-2|few
CASSESELAGTYEQYF
TGCGCCAGCAGTGAGTCGGAACTAGCGGGAACCTACGAGCAGTACTTC
>TRBJ2-1|-|TRBV7-9|many
CASSDPLSSYNEQFF
TGTGCCAGCAGCGACCCCCTAAGCTCCTACAATGAGCAGTTCTTC
>TRBJ2-5|-|TRBV6-5|-
CASSYSAFKAQETQYF
TGTGCCAGCAGTTACTCAGCTTTCAAGGCCCAAGAGACCCAGTACTTC